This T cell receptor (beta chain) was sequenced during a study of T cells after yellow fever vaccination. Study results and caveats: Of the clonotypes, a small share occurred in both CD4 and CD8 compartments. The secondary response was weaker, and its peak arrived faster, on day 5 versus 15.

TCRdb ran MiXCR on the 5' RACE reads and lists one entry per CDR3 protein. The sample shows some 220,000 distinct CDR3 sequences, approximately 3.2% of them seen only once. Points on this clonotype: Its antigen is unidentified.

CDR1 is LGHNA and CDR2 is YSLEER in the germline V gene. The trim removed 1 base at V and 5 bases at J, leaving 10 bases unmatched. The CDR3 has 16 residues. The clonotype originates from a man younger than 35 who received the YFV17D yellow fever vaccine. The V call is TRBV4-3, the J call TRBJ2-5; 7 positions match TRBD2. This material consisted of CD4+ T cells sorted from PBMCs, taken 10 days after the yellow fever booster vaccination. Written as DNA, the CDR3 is TGCGCCAGCAGCCAAGGGTCCGGGACTAACTTGGAGACCCAGTACTTC. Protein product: CASSQGSGTNLETQYF.